These T cell receptor beta chains were read from a single sample in a study of identifying expanded T cells in peripheral blood. Some clones are missing from TCRdb's copy, which holds only in-frame ones; the method was immunoSEQ multiplex PCR. The sample includes some 96,000 clones, approximately 89% seen only once; the top ten take around 5%. The sequencing sample was made of blood. These receptors all come from a person aged 18 to 75 in good health. Each CDR3 is given without its conserved first and last residue.

TRBV6-5,TRBJ2-7,ASSTQRGGYEQY
TRBV5-4,TRBJ2-7,ASGQGGHYEQY
TRBV27,TRBJ2-3,ASSLTSGRVDTQY
TRBV9,TRBJ1-2,ASSVGGLTSLTANYGYT
TRBV5-1,TRBJ1-3,ASSSQDLGTRGNTIY
TRBV4-2,TRBJ1-5,ASSQEGAGGGRQPQH
TRBV6-5,TRBJ2-1,ASRSGTSDPNEQF
TRBV7-9,TRBJ2-2,ASSPAFVDRSNTGELF
TRBV2,TRBJ2-2,ASSTRDRGRDGELF
TRBV6-5,TRBJ2-7,ASSYSRDRPYEQY
TRBV5-1,TRBJ2-7,ASSRTRPSYEQY
TRBV9,TRBJ2-3,ASSVNSGVKTDTQY
TRBV7-9,TRBJ2-1,ASSSGQGSSYNEQF
TRBV10-2,TRBJ1-2,ASTWDFLTGGYT
TRBV5-1,TRBJ1-3,ASALGPGNTIY
TRBV30,TRBJ1-2,AWDRDGGYT
TRBV2,TRBJ2-1,ASSEYPASRRNEQF
TRBV5-6,TRBJ2-1,ASTEGRGTYNEQF
TRBV2,TRBJ2-3,ASKDSLYKDTQY
TRBV9,TRBJ2-1,ASGERVNEQF
TRBV19,TRBJ2-4,ASSMGQGADIQY
TRBV5-4,TRBJ1-5,ASSLVLRQPQH
TRBV10-1,TRBJ2-2,ASSAGGRGTGELF
TRBV19,TRBJ2-3,ASLSGGTDTQY
TRBV19,TRBJ1-3,ASSDLGDTIY
TRBV2,TRBJ1-2,ASSDRLENGYT
TRBV2,TRBJ2-7,ASSERGGSYEQY
TRBV11-2,TRBJ2-5,ASSLDASGGMETQY
TRBV29-1,TRBJ1-1,SVDRGSTEAF
TRBV6-6,TRBJ1-6,ASSDLANSPLH
TRBV11-2,TRBJ1-5,ASSLQGSNQPQH
TRBV11-2,TRBJ2-1,ASSLDLGMRGRRKNEQF
TRBV6-6,TRBJ1-2,ASSYSIEGFGYT
TRBV5-7,TRBJ1-1,ASSPGQEMNTEAF
TRBV2,TRBJ1-3,ASSPGTGGLGNTIY
TRBV5-1,TRBJ2-7,ASSRGQQGYEQY
TRBV19,TRBJ1-3,ASSIVAASSGNTIY
TRBV5-1,TRBJ1-2,ASSFAGSYGYT
TRBV5-6,TRBJ1-3,ASSSSATGRVGNTIY
TRBV11-2,TRBJ1-5,ASSLDPGGNQPQH
TRBV11-3,TRBJ2-7,ASSGVDRQGKGEQY
TRBV2,TRBJ1-3,ASSPGQVLEPGNTIY
TRBV15,TRBJ2-7,ATSRQGTHEQY
TRBV6-1,TRBJ1-6,ASATGDSPLH
TRBV6-5,TRBJ1-4,ASSWDRDNEKLF
TRBV7-9,TRBJ2-5,ASSTGLVGETQY
TRBV6-1,TRBJ1-1,ASSGQGADTEAF